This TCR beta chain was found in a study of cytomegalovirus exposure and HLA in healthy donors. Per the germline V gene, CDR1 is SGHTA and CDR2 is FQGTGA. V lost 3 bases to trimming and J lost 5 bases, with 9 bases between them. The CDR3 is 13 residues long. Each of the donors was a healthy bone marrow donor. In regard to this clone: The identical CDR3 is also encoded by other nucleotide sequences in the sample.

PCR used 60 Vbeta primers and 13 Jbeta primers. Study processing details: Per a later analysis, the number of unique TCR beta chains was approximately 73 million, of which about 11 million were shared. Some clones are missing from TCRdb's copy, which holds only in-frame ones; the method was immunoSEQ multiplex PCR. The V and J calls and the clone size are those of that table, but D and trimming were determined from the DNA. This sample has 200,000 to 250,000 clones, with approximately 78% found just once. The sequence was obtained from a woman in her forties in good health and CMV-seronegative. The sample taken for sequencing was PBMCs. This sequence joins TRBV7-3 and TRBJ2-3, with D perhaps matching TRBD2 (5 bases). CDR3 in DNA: TGTGCCAGCAGCTTTTCAGAGGGAGATACGCAGTATTTT. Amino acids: CASSFSEGDTQYF.